Reported below is one T cell receptor beta chain. Its antigen is undetermined. This entry belongs to a study of T cell responses to AZD1222 COVID-19 vaccine. The method was immunoSEQ multiplex PCR; TCRdb's version includes in-frame clones alone and lacks a portion of them. The sample gives approximately 100,000 clones, about 90% of which show up once; 16% is in the top ten. Study results and caveats: White British ancestry dominated among donors, who included more females, and clonal diversity was possibly underestimated.

Per the germline V gene, CDR1 is MNHEY and CDR2 is SMNVEV (reference sequence). This CDR3 has 13 residues. V was cut by 2 bases and J by 0 bases, with 4 bases left in between. This receptor was taken from an adult in good health. The rearrangement joins TRBV27 to TRBJ1-1; no firm D call. The input for sequencing was peripheral blood, taken on day 0 of AZD1222 vaccination. The CDR3: CASSLPVNTEAFF. CDR3 in DNA: TGTGCCAGCAGTTTACCGGTGAACACTGAAGCTTTCTTT.